This T cell receptor (beta chain) originates from a study of shared clonotypes between healthy human individuals. CDR1 and CDR2 (germline): SGHTA, FQGNSA. The V gene end was trimmed by 1 base and the J gene end by 6 bases; junction bases not matched to a gene: 8. The CDR3 has 16 amino acids. This clone has a single count. Other DNA sequences within the sample encode an identical CDR3. Ten immunoSEQ deep assay plates were used to sequence unsorted PBMC DNA. Profiling relied on immunoSEQ multiplex PCR, and the TCRdb table lists in-frame clones only, not all of them. The sample carries approximately 470,000 clones, around 73% recorded once.

The chain combines TRBV7-2 with TRBJ1-5, with TRBD1 matching over 8 bases. The receptor was isolated from a woman aged 40 to 50 in good health. Some clones in this sample may be carry-over from other donors' samples. Sequenced material: PBMCs. The CDR3 spells CASSLVAGGAGQPQHF. The DNA for the CDR3 is TGTGCCAGCAGCTTAGTAGCAGGGGGCGCGGGTCAGCCCCAGCATTTT.